The clone carrying this T cell receptor (beta chain) was seen repeatedly, ten times or more. Its antigen is as yet unknown. TCRdb ran MiXCR on the 5' RACE reads and lists one entry per CDR3 protein. The sample has about 140,000 distinct CDR3 sequences, about 8% seen once. The sample belongs to a study of CD8 T cells in ankylosing spondylitis. Study observations and caveats: A motif of roughly eight highly homologous TCR beta variants was seen as apparently characteristic of ankylosing spondylitis blood.

The CDR3 extends over 15 amino acids. V was clipped by 3 bases and J by 4 bases; unmatched bases: 4. This clonotype was obtained from a male donor with ankylosing spondylitis. The V call is TRBV12-3 or TRBV12-4, the J call TRBJ2-7, with TRBD1 matching 12 bases. Material: synovial fluid, either unsorted or a sorted T cell fraction (not recorded which). The CDR3 protein is CASSLGTGGAYEQYF. Written as DNA, the CDR3 is TGTGCCAGCAGTTTGGGGACAGGGGGCGCGTACGAGCAGTACTTC.